This passage covers 18 T cell receptor beta chains from one sample sequenced in a study of cytomegalovirus exposure and HLA in healthy donors. The protocol was immunoSEQ multiplex PCR, while the TCRdb copy is restricted to in-frame clones and leaves out a portion. The data show 150,000 to 200,000 clones, more than 65% seen once. The sequenced sample was PBMCs. The receptors stem from a young woman in good health and CMV-seropositive.

This sequence joins TRBV9 and TRBJ2-5; 7 bases align to TRBD2. Germline values: CDR1 SGDLS, CDR2 YYNGEE. V lost 7 bases to trimming and J lost 5 bases; unmatched junction nucleotides: 14. The CDR3 is 15 residues long. CDR3 amino acids: CASALTGGLQETQYF. CDR3 nucleotides: TGTGCCAGCGCCCTGACGGGGGGTCTACAGGAGACCCAGTACTTC. The variable domain in full, completed from reference TRBV9 and TRBJ2-5, reads DSGVTQTPKHLITATGQRVTLRCSPRSGDLSVYWYQQSLDQGLQFLIQYYNGEERAKGNILERFSAQQFPDLHSELNLSSLELGDSALYFCASALTGGLQETQYFGPGTRLLVL.

A few counts support this clone. This chain joins TRBV4-2 and TRBJ1-5; D possibly corresponds to TRBD1 (5 bases). Germline CDR1 reads LGHNA; CDR2 reads YNFKEQ. This CDR3 has 17 amino acids. Trimming shortened V by 5 bases and J by 4 bases, and 21 bases separated the two germline ends. The CDR3 coding sequence is TGTGCCAGCAGCACCTCTTTCCAGGGCAGTGGAAATCAGCCCCAGCATTTT. This gives the protein CASSTSFQGSGNQPQHF.

The rearrangement uses TRBV14 and TRBJ1-2, with D unresolved. The CDR3 covers 13 residues. Trimming removed 4 bases from V and 2 bases from J, with 8 bases in between. Germline V gene sequence: CDR1 SGHDN, CDR2 FVKESK. As DNA, the CDR3 is TGTGCCAGCAGCCTTCAGAAGAACTATGGCTACACCTTC. It translates to CASSLQKNYGYTF.

The chain has TRBV6-5 and TRBJ1-1; the D gene is possibly TRBD1 (5 bases). The germline V gene encodes CDR1 MNHEY and CDR2 SVGAGI. Trimming took 6 bases from V and 1 from J, leaving 15 bases between them. The CDR3 contains 15 residues. CDR3 sequence (DNA): TGTGCCAGCAGAACGTGGGGGGAAACGAACACTGAAGCTTTCTTT. It translates to CASRTWGETNTEAFF.

The chain has TRBV11-2 and TRBJ2-7, with 7 bases identical to TRBD2. V shed 6 bases, J shed 3 bases, and the junction held 11 bases outside the gene matches. Germline V gene sequence: CDR1 SGHAT, CDR2 FQNNGV. This CDR3 contains 15 residues. The CDR3 reads CASRQMRGKLYEQYF. In DNA, the CDR3 is TGTGCCAGCAGACAGATGCGGGGGAAACTCTACGAGCAGTACTTC.

The V and J genes are TRBV6-1 and TRBJ2-3, with 7 bases fitting TRBD2. Trimming removed 4 bases from V and 3 bases from J; junction bases left unmatched: 7. The CDR3 totals 15 residues. The V gene's germline CDR1 is MNHNS and CDR2 SASEGT. CDR3 sequence: CASSASSGRTDTQYF. For the CDR3, the DNA is TGTGCCAGCAGTGCTTCTAGCGGTAGGACAGATACGCAGTATTTT.

This chain connects TRBV6-1 to TRBJ1-5; 8 bases agree with TRBD1. Germline V gene sequence: CDR1 MNHNS, CDR2 SASEGT. This CDR3 has 14 residues. Trimming took 8 bases from V and 4 from J; bases not matched to a gene: 7. The CDR3 reads CASGQGSGNQPQHF. The CDR3 region has the DNA TGTGCCAGCGGACAGGGCTCGGGTAATCAGCCCCAGCATTTT.

The chain employs TRBV5-4 and TRBJ1-2; tentatively, D is TRBD1 (6 bases). V was clipped by 4 bases and J by 7 bases, with 17 bases between them. The germline CDR1 and CDR2 sequences are SGHNT and YYREEE (reference sequence). The CDR3 consists of 14 residues. CDR3 sequence: CASSDRRGLRGYTF. As DNA, the CDR3 is TGTGCCAGCAGCGACCGCAGGGGTCTCCGTGGCTACACCTTC.

The V call is TRBV7-2, the J call TRBJ2-1; 15 positions match TRBD2. J was trimmed by 9 bases and V by 1 base; bases with no gene match: 10. The CDR3 has 18 residues. Germline CDR1 is SGHTA and CDR2 is FQGNSA. The CDR3 spells CASSLGHPGLAGGGEQFF. The CDR3 DNA follows: TGTGCCAGCAGCTTAGGCCATCCGGGACTAGCGGGGGGAGGTGAGCAGTTCTTC.

The chain couples TRBV4-2 to TRBJ1-5; maybe TRBD1 (6 bases). V lost 1 base to trimming and J lost 5 bases, with 9 bases between them. The germline V gene has CDR1 LGHNA and CDR2 YNFKEQ. The CDR3 is 14 amino acids. The CDR3 loop reads CASSQGTDYQPQHF. CDR3 nucleotide sequence: TGTGCCAGCAGCCAAGGGACAGATTATCAGCCCCAGCATTTT.

V and J are TRBV20-1 and TRBJ2-7; D ambiguous. V gave up 6 bases and J gave up 3 bases, with 9 bases separating them. Germline V gene lookup returns CDR1 DFQATT and CDR2 SNEGSKA (reference sequence). The CDR3 has 11 amino acids. In DNA form, the CDR3 reads TGCAGTGCAACTGGGCTCTACGAGCAGTACTTC. It codes for CSATGLYEQYF.

The J gene is TRBJ1-1, the V gene TRBV28, with a weak D call TRBD1 (6 bases). The V and J ends lost 7 bases and 10 bases respectively, with 13 bases between them. The CDR3 runs to 11 residues. Looked up from germline, CDR1 is MDHEN and CDR2 is SYDVKM. The CDR3: CASNQGLRAFF. The DNA of the CDR3 is TGTGCCAGCAACCAGGGGCTCAGAGCTTTCTTT.

The chain joins TRBV5-1 to TRBJ2-5; perhaps TRBD1 as D (6 bases). The CDR3 spans 14 residues. V shed 4 bases and J shed 5 bases, with 15 bases lying between them. Germline CDR1 reads SGHRS; CDR2 reads YFSETQ. The CDR3 loop reads CASSPRTVGETQYF. DNA of the CDR3: TGCGCCAGCAGCCCTAGGACAGTTGGGGAGACCCAGTACTTC.

This rearrangement joins TRBV9 to TRBJ2-1; a weak D match, TRBD2 (6 bases). This CDR3 has 19 residues. The germline CDR1 and CDR2 sequences are SGDLS and YYNGEE. V lost 3 bases, J lost 0 bases, and 22 bases lay in between. The CDR3 DNA sequence: TGTGCCAGCAGCGCGGGGGTGGGCAACCAACCAATCTCCTACAATGAGCAGTTCTTC. Protein: CASSAGVGNQPISYNEQFF.

The sample holds one count of this clone. The rearrangement uses TRBV9 and TRBJ2-1, with D possibly TRBD2 on 5 matching bases. V was clipped by 4 bases and J by 9 bases, with 20 bases between them. CDR1 and CDR2 from the germline V gene are SGDLS and YYNGEE. The CDR3 loop spans 15 amino acids. The CDR3, as DNA: TGTGCCAGCAGCTCCCAACTCTGGACTGGCGGTGAGCAGTTCTTC. Translating it yields CASSSQLWTGGEQFF. Full variable domain (rest looked up from reference TRBV9 and TRBJ2-1): DSGVTQTPKHLITATGQRVTLRCSPRSGDLSVYWYQQSLDQGLQFLIQYYNGEERAKGNILERFSAQQFPDLHSELNLSSLELGDSALYFCASSSQLWTGGEQFFGPGTRLTVL.

The genes are TRBV5-1 and TRBJ1-2, with 9 bases aligning to TRBD1. This CDR3 comprises 15 residues. Trimming at V came to 3 bases and at J to 3 bases, leaving 6 bases not matched to a gene. Germline loops: CDR1 SGHRS, CDR2 YFSETQ. As DNA, the CDR3 is TGCGCCAGCAGCTCGAGGGACAGGGTAGACTATGGCTACACCTTC. This translates into CASSSRDRVDYGYTF.

The chain employs TRBV14 and TRBJ2-7; 7 nucleotides agree with TRBD1. Germline loops: CDR1 SGHDN, CDR2 FVKESK. With V trimmed by 0 bases and J by 2 bases, 7 bases remained unmatched. This CDR3 comprises 16 residues. The CDR3 coding sequence is TGTGCCAGCAGCCAAGATCGGACAGGCCCTACCTACGAGCAGTACTTC. Translation: CASSQDRTGPTYEQYF.

This clone was seen at least ten times. The chain couples TRBV2 to TRBJ2-7, with TRBD1 matching 7 bases. Germline-derived CDR1 and CDR2 are SNHLY and FYNNEI. With 8 bases clipped from V and 7 bases from J, the junction kept 11 bases outside the gene matches. The CDR3 extends over 13 amino acids. The CDR3 reads CASAGERGQEQYF. The CDR3 nucleotides read TGTGCCAGCGCAGGGGAAAGGGGGCAAGAGCAGTACTTC.